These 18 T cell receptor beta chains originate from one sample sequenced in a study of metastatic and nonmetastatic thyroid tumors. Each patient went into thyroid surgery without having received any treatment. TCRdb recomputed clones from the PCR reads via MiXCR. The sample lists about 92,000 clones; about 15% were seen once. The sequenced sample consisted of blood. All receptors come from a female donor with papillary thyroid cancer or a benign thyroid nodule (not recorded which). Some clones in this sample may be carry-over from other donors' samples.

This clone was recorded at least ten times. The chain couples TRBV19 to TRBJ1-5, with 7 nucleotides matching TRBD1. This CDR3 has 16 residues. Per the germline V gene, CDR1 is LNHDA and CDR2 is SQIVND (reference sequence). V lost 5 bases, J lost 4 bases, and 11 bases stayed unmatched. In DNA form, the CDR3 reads TGTGCCAGTAGTCACGTAACAGGGGCTGGAAATCAGCCCCAGCATTTT. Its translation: CASSHVTGAGNQPQHF.

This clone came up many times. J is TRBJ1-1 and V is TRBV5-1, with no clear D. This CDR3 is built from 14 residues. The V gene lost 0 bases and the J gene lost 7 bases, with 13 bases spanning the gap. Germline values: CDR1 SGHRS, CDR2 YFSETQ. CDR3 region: CASSLGNTGDEAFF. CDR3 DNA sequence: TGCGCCAGCAGCTTGGGAAACACTGGAGATGAAGCTTTCTTT.

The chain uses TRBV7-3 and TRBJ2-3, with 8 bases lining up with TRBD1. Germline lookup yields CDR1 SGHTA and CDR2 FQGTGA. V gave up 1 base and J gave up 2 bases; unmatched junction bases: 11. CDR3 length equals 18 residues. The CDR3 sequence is CASSLNHQGAGDTDTQYF. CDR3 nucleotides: TGTGCCAGCAGCTTAAACCACCAGGGGGCTGGGGACACAGATACGCAGTATTTT.

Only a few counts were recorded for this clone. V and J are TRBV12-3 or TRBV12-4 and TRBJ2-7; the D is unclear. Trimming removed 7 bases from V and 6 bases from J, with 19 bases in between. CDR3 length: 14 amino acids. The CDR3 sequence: CASIFGGGAFEQYF. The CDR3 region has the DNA TGTGCCAGCATTTTCGGCGGTGGTGCATTCGAGCAGTACTTC.

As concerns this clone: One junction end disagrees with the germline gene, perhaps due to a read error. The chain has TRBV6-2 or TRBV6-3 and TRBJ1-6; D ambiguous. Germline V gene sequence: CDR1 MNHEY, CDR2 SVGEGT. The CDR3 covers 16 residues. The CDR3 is CASIYSTWGRNSPLHF. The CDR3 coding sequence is TGTGCCAGCATTTACTCGACCTGGGGTCGGAATTCACCCCTCCACTTT.

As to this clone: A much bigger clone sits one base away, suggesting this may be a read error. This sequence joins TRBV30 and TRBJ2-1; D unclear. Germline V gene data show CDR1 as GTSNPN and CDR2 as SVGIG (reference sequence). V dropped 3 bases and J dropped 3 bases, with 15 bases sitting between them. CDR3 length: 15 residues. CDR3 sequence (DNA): TGTGCCTGGAGCGTAACCGTGACCCTCTACAATGAGCAGTTCTTC. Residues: CAWSVTVTLYNEQFF.

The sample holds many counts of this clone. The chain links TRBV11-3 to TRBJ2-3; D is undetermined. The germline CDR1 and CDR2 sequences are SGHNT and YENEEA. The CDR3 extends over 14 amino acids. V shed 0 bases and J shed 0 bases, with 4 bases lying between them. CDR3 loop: CASSLDGSTDTQYF. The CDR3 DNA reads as TGTGCCAGCAGCTTAGACGGGAGCACAGATACGCAGTATTTT. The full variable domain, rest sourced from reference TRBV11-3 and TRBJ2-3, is EAGVVQSPRYKIIEKKQPVAFWCNPISGHNTLYWYLQNLGQGPELLIRYENEEAVDDSQLPKDRFSAERLKGVDSTLKIQPAELGDSAVYLCASSLDGSTDTQYFGPGTRLTVL.

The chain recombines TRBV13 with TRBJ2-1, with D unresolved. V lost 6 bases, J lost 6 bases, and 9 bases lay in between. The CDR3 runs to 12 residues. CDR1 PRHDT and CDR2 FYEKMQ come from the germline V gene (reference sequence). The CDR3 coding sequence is TGTGCCAGCAGTTCCAGTGTCAATGAGCAGTTCTTC. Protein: CASSSSVNEQFF.

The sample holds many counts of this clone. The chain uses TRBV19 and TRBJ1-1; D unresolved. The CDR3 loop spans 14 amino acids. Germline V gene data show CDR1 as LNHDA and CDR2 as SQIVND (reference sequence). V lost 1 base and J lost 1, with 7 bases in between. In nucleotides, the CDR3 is TGTGCCAGTAGTATAGTATCGGGGAACACTGAAGCTTTCTTT. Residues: CASSIVSGNTEAFF.

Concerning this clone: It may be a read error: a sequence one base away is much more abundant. The CDR3 spells CASSQAGVHNEQFF. The DNA for the CDR3 is TGTGCCAGCAGCCAAGCGGGGGTCCACAATGAGCAGTTCTTC. J is TRBJ2-1 and V is TRBV4-2, with D maybe TRBD2 (6 bases). The germline CDR1 and CDR2 sequences are LGHNA and YNFKEQ. The CDR3 has 14 residues. V lost 1 base, J lost 5 bases, and 9 bases lay in between.

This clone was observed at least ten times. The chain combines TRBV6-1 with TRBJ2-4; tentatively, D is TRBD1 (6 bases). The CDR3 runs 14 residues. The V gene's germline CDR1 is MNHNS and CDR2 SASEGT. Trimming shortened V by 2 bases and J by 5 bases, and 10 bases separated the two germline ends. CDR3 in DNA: TGTGCCAGCAGTGAAACAGGGACCGAAAACATTCAGTACTTC. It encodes CASSETGTENIQYF.

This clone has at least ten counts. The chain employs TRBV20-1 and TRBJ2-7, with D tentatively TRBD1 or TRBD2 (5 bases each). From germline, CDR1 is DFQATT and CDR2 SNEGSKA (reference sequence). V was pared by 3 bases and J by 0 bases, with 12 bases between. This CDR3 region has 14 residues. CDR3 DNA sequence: TGCAGTGCTAGGTCGGGACGGACCTCCTACGAGCAGTACTTC. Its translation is CSARSGRTSYEQYF.

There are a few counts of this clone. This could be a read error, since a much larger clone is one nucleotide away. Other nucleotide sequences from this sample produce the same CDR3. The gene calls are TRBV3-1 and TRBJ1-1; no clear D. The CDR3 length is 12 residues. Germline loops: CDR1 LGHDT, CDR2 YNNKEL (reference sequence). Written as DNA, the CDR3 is TGTGCCAGCAGCCATGCAGGCACTGAAGCCTTCTTT. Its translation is CASSHAGTEAFF.

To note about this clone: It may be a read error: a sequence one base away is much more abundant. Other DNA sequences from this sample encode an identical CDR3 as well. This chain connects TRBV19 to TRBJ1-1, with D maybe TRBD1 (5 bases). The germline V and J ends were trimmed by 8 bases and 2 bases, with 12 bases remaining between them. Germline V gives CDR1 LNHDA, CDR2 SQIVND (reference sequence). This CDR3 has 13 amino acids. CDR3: CASRQQVNTEAFF. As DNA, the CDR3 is TGTGCCAGTCGACAGCAAGTAAACACTGAAGCTTTCTTT.

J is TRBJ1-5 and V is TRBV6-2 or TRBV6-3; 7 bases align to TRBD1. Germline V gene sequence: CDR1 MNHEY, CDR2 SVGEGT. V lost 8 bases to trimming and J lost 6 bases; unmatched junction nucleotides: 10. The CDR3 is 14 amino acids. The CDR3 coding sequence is TGTGCCAGCGATCCTTGGACAGGTGGTCAGCCCCAGCATTTT. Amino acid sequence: CASDPWTGGQPQHF.

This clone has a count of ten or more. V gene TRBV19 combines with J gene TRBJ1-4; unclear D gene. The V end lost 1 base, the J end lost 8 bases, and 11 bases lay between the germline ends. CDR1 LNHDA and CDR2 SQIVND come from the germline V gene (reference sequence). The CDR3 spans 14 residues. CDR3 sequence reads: CASSIGASPEKLFF. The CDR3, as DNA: TGTGCCAGTAGTATAGGGGCCTCACCGGAAAAACTGTTTTTT.

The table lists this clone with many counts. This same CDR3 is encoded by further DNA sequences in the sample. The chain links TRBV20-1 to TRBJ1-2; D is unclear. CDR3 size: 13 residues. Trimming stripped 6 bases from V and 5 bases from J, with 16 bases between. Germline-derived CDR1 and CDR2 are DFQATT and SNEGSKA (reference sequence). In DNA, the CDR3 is TGCAGTGCGCCTAAGACCGCCGGGTATGGCTACACCTTC. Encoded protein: CSAPKTAGYGYTF.

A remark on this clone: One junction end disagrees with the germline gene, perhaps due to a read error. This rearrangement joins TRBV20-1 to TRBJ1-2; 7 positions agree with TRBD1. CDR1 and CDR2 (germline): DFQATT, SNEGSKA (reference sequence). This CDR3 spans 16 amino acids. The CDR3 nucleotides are TGCAGTTCTCGCCGACAGACAGGGTGGAGCAACTATGGCTACACCTTT. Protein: CSSRRQTGWSNYGYTF.